This is a list of T cell receptor beta chains from one sample in a study of response to subunit inactivated influenza vaccine. TCRdb redid the calling of the RT-PCR reads with MiXCR, one entry per CDR3 protein. The top ten clones hold roughly 7.7% of a sample with more than 200,000 distinct CDR3 sequences, 9% to 15% of them seen once. Specimen: non-naive T cells sorted from PBMCs, collected approximately 15 days before vaccination. These receptors were collected from a man aged 50 to 59 who received an inactivated influenza vaccine. CDR3s include the opening cysteine and the closing phenylalanine or tryptophan. D genes are given only for firm matches. Size values are once, few and many counts, or a class for expanded clones, and some rows have none.

V gene	clone size	D gene	J gene	CDR3 protein	CDR3 DNA
TRBV11-3	many	TRBD2	TRBJ2-1	CASSLGGLATNEQFF	TGTGCCAGCAGCTTAGGGGGACTAGCTACCAATGAGCAGTTCTTC
TRBV7-9	NA	NA	TRBJ2-1	CASSLRGRGYNNEQFF	TGTGCCAGCAGCTTACGGGGAAGGGGTTACAACAATGAGCAGTTCTTC
TRBV28	few	NA	TRBJ2-6	CASSSPGERANVLTF	TGTGCCAGCAGTTCCCCCGGGGAAAGGGCCAACGTCCTGACTTTC
TRBV6-4	few	NA	TRBJ2-5	CVKGTQYF	TGTGTGAAGGGGACCCAGTACTTC
TRBV3-1	many	NA	TRBJ1-1	CASRSSAGYSEAFF	TGTGCCAGCAGGTCCAGTGCCGGGTACTCTGAAGCTTTCTTT
TRBV5-1	NA	TRBD2	TRBJ2-1	CASSLGGTRDEQFF	TGCGCCAGCAGCTTGGGAGGGACTAGAGATGAGCAGTTCTTC
TRBV4-3	many	TRBD1	TRBJ2-1	CASSRGRGTYNEQFF	TGCGCCAGCAGCCGCGGCAGGGGGACCTACAATGAGCAGTTCTTC
TRBV7-9	many	TRBD2	TRBJ2-7	CASSPGGTSGGKQYF	TGTGCCAGCAGCCCTGGGGGGACTAGCGGGGGGAAGCAGTACTTC
TRBV5-1	NA	NA	TRBJ2-7	CASSFQGVVYEQYF	TGCGCCAGCAGCTTCCAAGGGGTCGTCTACGAGCAGTACTTC
TRBV20-1	NA	NA	TRBJ2-7	CSVSSGPYEQYF	TGCAGTGTCAGTAGCGGACCCTACGAGCAGTACTTC
TRBV11-2	many	TRBD1	TRBJ2-7	CASTPSGRPGQGRYEQYF	TGTGCCAGCACCCCGTCCGGGCGCCCGGGACAGGGGAGGTACGAGCAGTACTTC
TRBV9	few	TRBD2	TRBJ2-1	CASSDPGTSVHKQFF	TGTGCCAGCAGCGATCCCGGGACTAGCGTTCACAAGCAGTTCTTC
TRBV15	many	NA	TRBJ2-1	CATSRTDYNEQFF	TGTGCCACCAGCAGGACAGATTACAATGAGCAGTTCTTC
TRBV28	NA	NA	TRBJ2-7	CASRPHSWGAYEQYF	TGTGCCAGCAGGCCGCATAGCTGGGGGGCCTACGAGCAGTACTTC
TRBV29-1	NA	TRBD1	TRBJ1-2	CSVVSGTGVYGYTF	TGCAGCGTGGTTTCCGGGACAGGGGTGTATGGCTACACCTTC
TRBV24-1	few	NA	TRBJ2-3	CATSEPDSPWQYF	TGTGCCACCAGTGAACCGGACTCCCCTTGGCAGTATTTT
TRBV7-9	many	TRBD2	TRBJ2-3	CASSLSGASGKDTQYF	TGTGCCAGCAGCTTAAGTGGGGCTAGCGGGAAAGATACGCAGTATTTT
TRBV5-1	few	TRBD1	TRBJ1-6	CASSLGDRAPSSPLHF	TGCGCCAGCAGCTTGGGGGACAGGGCCCCTTCTTCACCCCTCCACTTT
TRBV15	NA	NA	TRBJ2-3	CATSRDGGGTDTQYF	TGTGCCACCAGCAGAGATGGTGGGGGCACAGATACGCAGTATTTT
TRBV6-1	NA	NA	TRBJ2-3	CASSVRTQTDTQYF	TGTGCCAGCAGTGTACGGACGCAGACAGATACGCAGTATTTT
TRBV7-7	few	NA	TRBJ2-5	CALLVGETQYF	TGTGCCCTGTTAGTGGGGGAGACCCAGTACTTC
TRBV7-2	few	NA	TRBJ1-2	CASSLKGGSYGYTF	TGTGCCAGCAGCTTAAAGGGGGGGAGCTATGGCTACACCTTC
TRBV30	NA	NA	TRBJ2-6	CASLGGGSQSGANVLTF	TGTGCCTCCCTCGGAGGGGGGAGCCAATCTGGGGCCAACGTCCTGACTTTC
TRBV6-1	NA	NA	TRBJ2-7	CASAKNQATSEQYF	TGTGCCAGCGCAAAAAATCAGGCCACCTCCGAGCAGTACTTC
TRBV12-3/TRBV12-4	many	NA	TRBJ2-3	CASSTGVHDTQYF	TGTGCCAGCAGTACGGGGGTTCATGATACGCAGTATTTT
TRBV7-9	many	NA	TRBJ1-5	CASSLGIGSNQPQHF	TGTGCCAGCAGCTTAGGGATCGGCAGCAATCAGCCCCAGCATTTT
TRBV6-1	NA	TRBD2	TRBJ2-1	CASRVNGGRADYNEQFF	TGTGCCAGCAGAGTTAACGGGGGGAGGGCCGACTACAATGAGCAGTTCTTC
TRBV20-1	NA	TRBD2	TRBJ2-1	CCARGVGRAPYNEQFF	TGCTGTGCTAGAGGGGTCGGGAGGGCCCCTTACAATGAGCAGTTCTTC
TRBV20-1	NA	TRBD2	TRBJ2-7	CSARPPRQGGLISYEQYF	TGCAGTGCTAGGCCCCCTCGGCAGGGAGGGCTCATCTCCTACGAGCAGTACTTC
TRBV2	NA	TRBD1	TRBJ2-3	CASTISGGTGSDTQYF	TGTGCCAGCACCATATCCGGGGGGACAGGGTCAGATACGCAGTATTTT
TRBV5-1	NA	TRBD1	TRBJ1-2	CASSSGTGGLYGYTF	TGCGCCAGCAGTTCCGGGACAGGGGGCCTCTATGGCTACACCTTC
TRBV28	few	NA	TRBJ2-7	CASSFQGGVPYIYEQYF	TGTGCCAGCAGTTTCCAGGGCGGGGTTCCCTACATCTACGAGCAGTACTTC
TRBV5-1	few	TRBD1	TRBJ2-7	CASTTGGSTYEQYF	TGCGCCAGCACCACAGGGGGGAGCACCTACGAGCAGTACTTC
TRBV5-1	many	NA	TRBJ2-3	CASSPGTDTDTQYF	TGCGCCAGCAGCCCCGGGACCGACACAGATACGCAGTATTTT
TRBV20-1	few	NA	TRBJ2-7	CSARVAATFYEQYF	TGCAGTGCTAGAGTTGCGGCGACCTTCTACGAGCAGTACTTC
TRBV20-1	NA	NA	TRBJ2-7	CSATKPGLLSYEQYF	TGCAGTGCAACCAAGCCGGGACTCCTCTCCTACGAGCAGTACTTC
TRBV6-2/TRBV6-3	many	TRBD2	TRBJ2-2	CASRTSGSYSGELFF	TGTGCCAGCAGGACTAGCGGGAGTTATTCCGGGGAGCTGTTTTTT
TRBV5-1	many	NA	TRBJ1-1	CASSITGMNTEAFF	TGCGCCAGCAGCATTACAGGGATGAACACTGAAGCTTTCTTT
TRBV6-2/TRBV6-3	few	NA	TRBJ1-5	CASSYGGGNQPQHF	TGTGCCAGCAGTTACGGGGGGGGCAATCAGCCCCAGCATTTT
TRBV9	few	NA	TRBJ2-2	CASSTRDQLTGELFF	TGTGCCAGCAGCACCCGGGACCAGCTCACCGGGGAGCTGTTTTTT
TRBV3-1	few	TRBD2	TRBJ2-1	CASSLAGNVNEQFF	TGTGCCAGCAGCCTAGCGGGAAATGTGAATGAGCAGTTCTTC
TRBV4-2	few	TRBD1	TRBJ1-6	CASSQVSRGDSPLHF	TGTGCCAGCAGCCAAGTTTCCAGGGGGGATTCACCCCTCCACTTT
TRBV7-2	NA	TRBD1	TRBJ2-7	CASSHTGADEQYF	TGTGCCAGCAGCCACACAGGGGCCGACGAGCAGTACTTC
TRBV6-2/TRBV6-3	many	NA	TRBJ2-2	CASSPRGELFF	TGTGCCAGCAGCCCCAGGGGGGAGCTGTTTTTT
TRBV24-1	many	NA	TRBJ2-7	CATSDSPTGILSYEQYF	TGTGCCACCAGTGATTCCCCGACGGGCATACTCTCCTACGAGCAGTACTTC
TRBV7-2	many	TRBD1	TRBJ2-3	CASRATGGQGYF	TGTGCCAGCAGAGCAACAGGGGGCCAGGGGTATTTT
TRBV6-2/TRBV6-3	few	TRBD2	TRBJ2-3	CASSFPIYRGGPDTQYF	TGTGCCAGCAGTTTCCCCATTTACCGGGGGGGCCCAGATACGCAGTATTTT
TRBV5-1	few	NA	TRBJ2-6	CAITGANVLTF	TGCGCCATCACTGGGGCCAACGTCCTGACTTTC
TRBV27	NA	TRBD2	TRBJ2-1	CASSLLAGVEAYNEQFF	TGTGCCAGCAGTTTATTAGCGGGAGTAGAGGCCTACAATGAGCAGTTCTTC
TRBV25-1	many	NA	TRBJ2-7	CASSGGPGEQYF	TGTGCCAGCAGTGGGGGGCCGGGCGAGCAGTACTTC
TRBV20-1	NA	NA	TRBJ1-1	CSARMGARGNTEAFF	TGCAGTGCTAGAATGGGCGCCAGGGGAAACACTGAAGCTTTCTTT
TRBV7-2	NA	NA	TRBJ1-2	CASRGQEANYGYTF	TGTGCCAGCAGAGGACAAGAAGCTAACTATGGCTACACCTTC
TRBV6-4	few	TRBD2	TRBJ2-1	CASSVETSRYSYNEQFF	TGTGCCAGCAGTGTAGAGACTAGCCGATACTCCTACAATGAGCAGTTCTTC
TRBV28	NA	TRBD1	TRBJ2-5	CASSFLLIIKDRQETQYF	TGTGCCAGCAGTTTTCTACTGATTATAAAGGACAGGCAAGAGACCCAGTACTTC
TRBV12-3/TRBV12-4	NA	NA	TRBJ1-5	CASSPGGDRREPQHF	TGTGCCAGCAGTCCTGGGGGGGACCGTCGGGAGCCCCAGCATTTT
TRBV4-3	many	NA	TRBJ1-5	CASSQDLTGFQPQHF	TGCGCCAGCAGCCAAGACTTGACGGGCTTTCAGCCCCAGCATTTT